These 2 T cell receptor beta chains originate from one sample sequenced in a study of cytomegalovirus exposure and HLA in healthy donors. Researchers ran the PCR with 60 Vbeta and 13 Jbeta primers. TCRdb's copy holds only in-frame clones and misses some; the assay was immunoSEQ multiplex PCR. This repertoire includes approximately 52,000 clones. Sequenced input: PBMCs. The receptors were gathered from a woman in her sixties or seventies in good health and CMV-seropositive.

This CDR3 is CAISAGPTSSSAQETQYF. The CDR3 bases are TGTGCCATCAGTGCGGGCCCCACTAGCTCCAGCGCTCAAGAGACCCAGTACTTC. The gene calls are TRBV10-3 and TRBJ2-5; perhaps TRBD2 as D (6 bases). Trimming took 4 bases from V and 2 from J, leaving 23 bases between them. The CDR3 sequence is 18 residues long. CDR1 and CDR2 (germline): ENHRY, SYGVKD.

The CDR3 nucleotides read TGTGCCAGTAGTATAGCATACGGGGGATCCTATGGCTACACCTTC. Translating gives CASSIAYGGSYGYTF. The chain employs TRBV19 and TRBJ1-2, with D possibly TRBD1 on 5 matching bases. Per germline, CDR1 LNHDA and CDR2 SQIVND (reference sequence). The length of the CDR3 is 15 residues. Between the trimmed V and J ends, which lost 1 base and 4 bases, there was a span of 13 bases.